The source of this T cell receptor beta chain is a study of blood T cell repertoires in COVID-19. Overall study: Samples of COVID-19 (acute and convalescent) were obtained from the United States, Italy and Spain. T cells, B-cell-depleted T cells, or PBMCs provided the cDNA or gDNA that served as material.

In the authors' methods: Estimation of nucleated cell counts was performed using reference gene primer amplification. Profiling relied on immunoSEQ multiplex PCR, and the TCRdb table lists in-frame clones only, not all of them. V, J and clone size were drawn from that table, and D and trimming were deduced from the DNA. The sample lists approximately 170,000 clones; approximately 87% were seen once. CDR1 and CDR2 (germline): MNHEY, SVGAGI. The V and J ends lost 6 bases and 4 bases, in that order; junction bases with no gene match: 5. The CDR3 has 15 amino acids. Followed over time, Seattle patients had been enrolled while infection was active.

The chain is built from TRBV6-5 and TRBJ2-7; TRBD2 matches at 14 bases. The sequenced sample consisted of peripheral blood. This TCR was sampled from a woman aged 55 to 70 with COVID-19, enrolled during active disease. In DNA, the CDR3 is TGTGCCAGCAGCAAGGGACTAGCGGGGGTTTACGAGCAGTACTTC. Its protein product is CASSKGLAGVYEQYF.